This TCR beta chain was profiled in a study of blood T cell repertoires in COVID-19. In the study overall: PBMCs, B-cell-depleted T cells, or T cells were the source of the cDNA or gDNA that made up the material.

In the original analysis: Reference gene primer amplification gave estimated nucleated cell counts. Clones were read by immunoSEQ multiplex PCR, and TCRdb kept only the in-frame ones, dropping some. D and trimming were read from the DNA, whereas the V and J calls and clone size are those reported in that table. The profile shows some 200,000 clones, 70% to 90% of them singletons. Patients of the Seattle cohort, enrolled during active infection, were followed longitudinally. The CDR3 runs 15 residues. Germline V CDR1 and CDR2: MDHEN, SYDVKM. Trimming removed 4 bases at V and 3 bases at J, with 16 bases between.

The J gene is TRBJ2-7, the V gene TRBV28; possibly TRBD1 for D (6 bases). This TCR was recovered from a man in his fifties with COVID-19, enrolled during active disease. The sample taken for sequencing was peripheral blood. CDR3 DNA: TGTGCCAGCAGTTCGCAGGGGCCGCGCGTCTACGAGCAGTACTTC. This encodes CASSSQGPRVYEQYF. The full variable domain, rest sourced from reference TRBV28 and TRBJ2-7, is DVKVTQSSRYLVKRTGEKVFLECVQDMDHENMFWYRQDPGLGLRLIYFSYDVKMKEKGDIPEGYSVSREKKERFSLILESASTNQTSMYLCASSSQGPRVYEQYFGPGTRLTVT.